This T cell receptor beta chain is drawn from a study of identical twins. Addition of a universal primer site occurred through template switching, and cDNA carried unique molecular identifiers. In TCRdb, the 5' RACE reads were re-called with MiXCR into one record per CDR3 protein. The table has around 530,000 distinct CDR3 sequences, over 12% seen once; the top ten hold roughly 0.4%. Germline V lookup: CDR1 SGHTA, CDR2 FQGNSA. The ends were cut back, 4 bases at V and 8 bases at J, with 17 bases in the middle. CDR3 length: 15 amino acids. These data were likewise used in another study, on yellow fever vaccine responses in identical twins.

The chain recombines TRBV7-2 with TRBJ1-4; D call uncertain. Sequences were obtained from CD4+ T cells sorted from blood. This TCR was recovered from a woman between 18 and 29 years old in good health. CDR3 amino acids: CASSSRRDPSEKLFF. The DNA for the CDR3 is TGTGCCAGCAGCTCTCGACGGGATCCTAGCGAAAAACTGTTTTTT.